The clone carrying this T cell receptor (beta chain) was observed at least ten times. Its antigen is unidentified. This sample was included in a study of T cells after yellow fever vaccination. Using its own MiXCR run on the 5' RACE reads, TCRdb lists one record per CDR3 protein. Found here are about 350,000 distinct CDR3 sequences, approximately 12% of them singletons; the top ten hold 3.2%. The V end lost 6 bases, the J end lost 0 bases, and 12 bases lay between the germline ends. The CDR3 is made up of 15 amino acids. Per the germline V gene, CDR1 is MNHEY and CDR2 is SVGEGT. The study, taken as a whole, reports: A faster peak, day 5 versus 15, was reached by the weaker secondary response.

This receptor was identified in a man between 18 and 35 years old who received the YFV17D yellow fever vaccine. The sequencing here drew on CD4+ T cells sorted from PBMCs, taken 15 days after the yellow fever booster vaccination. The chain has TRBV6-2 or TRBV6-3 and TRBJ2-1; D remains ambiguous. This CDR3 reads CASSRQASSYNEQFF. DNA for the CDR3: TGTGCCAGCAGCCGACAAGCCTCCTCCTACAATGAGCAGTTCTTC.